Many counts were recorded for the clone carrying this T cell receptor (beta chain). Its antigen is unknown. Amplification targeted TCR beta CDR3 regions from RNA transcripts. The study used the HTBI primer set for a first-round RT-PCR of the TCR CDR3. TCRdb ran MiXCR on the multiplex PCR reads and lists one entry per CDR3 protein. The sample shows roughly 720,000 distinct CDR3 sequences, roughly a sixth of them seen only once. The CDR3 loop spans 17 amino acids. CDR1 and CDR2 (germline): MDHEN, SYDVKM. Trimming at V came to 7 bases and at J to 1 base, leaving 12 bases not matched to a gene. The entry originates in a study of T cells in Graves' hyperthyroidism and ophthalmopathy. Hyperthyroidism patients were newly diagnosed, had disease duration under 2 months, and were aged 18 to 65 years. Study-level points and caveats: Most thyroid clonotypes expanded above 0.001 were also detected in blood. Researchers report that a 13 V-J model separated ophthalmopathy from stable hyperthyroidism.

Sample: blood. This TCR was sampled from a man aged 50 to 59 with Graves' hyperthyroidism. The V gene is TRBV28, the J gene TRBJ2-2, with TRBD2 matching 7 bases. This chain's CDR3 is CASTLGALAENTGELFF. CDR3 bases: TGTGCCAGCACCTTAGGGGCCCTAGCGGAGAACACCGGGGAGCTGTTTTTT.